These 15 T cell receptor beta chains were all obtained from the same sample, sequenced in a study of CD8 T cells in Susac syndrome (dated by TCRdb to the late 2010s). The library was made by the immunoSEQ multiplex PCR assay. RNA was extracted with the RNeasy kit and roughly 0.45 to 1 ug was reverse transcribed using random hexamers. The raw public data were reprocessed by TCRdb itself: fastp quality trimming at Q25, MiXCR clonotype calling, in-frame beta chains only. Each record represents a unique CDR3 protein, reported with the most common genes and DNA among its rows. The sample data list 210,000 or so distinct CDR3 sequences, and 90% to 95% of these were observed just once. The top ten hold over 0.1% of the sample. Sequencing was carried out using CD8+ T cells from PBMCs. These receptors all stem from a human donor with multiple sclerosis.

In this sample, this clonotype turned up once. The chain couples TRBV7-3 to TRBJ1-1; D unresolved. V was cut by 7 bases and J by 0 bases, with 9 bases left in between. Germline V gene lookup returns CDR1 SGHTA and CDR2 FQGTGA. This CDR3 is 13 amino acids long. The CDR3 spells CASKTVMNTEAFF. In DNA, the CDR3 is TGTGCCAGCAAAACCGTCATGAACACTGAAGCTTTCTTT.

The CDR3 bases are TGTGCCAGTAGGGGGGGATGGCAAACTGAAGCTTTCTTT. Translation: CASRGGWQTEAFF. The V gene is TRBV19, the J gene TRBJ1-1; TRBD1 might be the D (5 bases). The CDR3 has 13 amino acids. CDR1 is LNHDA, CDR2 SQIVND, per germline (reference sequence). Trimming cost V 6 bases and J 5 bases, with 13 bases left between them.

This clonotype showed up just once. J is TRBJ2-1 and V is TRBV5-4; 9 nucleotides agree with TRBD1. Germline CDR1 SGHNT, CDR2 YYREEE (reference sequence). The CDR3 is 16 residues long. The ends lost 4 bases at V and 0 bases at J; junction bases unmatched: 5. CDR3 sequence (DNA): TGTGCCAGCAGCCCCGGGACAGGGAACTCCTACAATGAGCAGTTCTTC. Protein sequence: CASSPGTGNSYNEQFF.

The chain combines TRBV7-9 with TRBJ1-2; D perhaps matches TRBD1 (5 bases). This CDR3 is built from 15 residues. V dropped 4 bases and J dropped 5 bases, with 17 bases sitting between them. Germline V CDR1 and CDR2: SEHNR, FQNEAQ (reference sequence). The CDR3 reads CASSSLTGDFYGYTF. CDR3 DNA sequence: TGTGCCAGCAGCTCTTTGACTGGGGACTTTTATGGCTACACCTTC.

The genes are TRBV9 and TRBJ2-5, with 11 bases lining up with TRBD1. Germline V CDR1 and CDR2: SGDLS, YYNGEE. The junction had 2 bases not matched to a gene; V was cut back by 4 bases and J by 3 bases. The CDR3 runs 14 residues. Here the CDR3 reads CASSPGQGEETQYF. As DNA, the CDR3 is TGTGCCAGCAGCCCGGGACAGGGGGAAGAGACCCAGTACTTC.

This chain joins TRBV12-3 or TRBV12-4 and TRBJ1-4; D call uncertain. The CDR3 length is 14 residues. V lost 3 bases to trimming and J lost 0 bases, with 5 bases between them. The CDR3 region has the DNA TGTGCCAGCAGTTTTTCGCCAACTAATGAAAAACTGTTTTTT. This translates into CASSFSPTNEKLFF.

This clonotype is a singleton in its sample. In DNA, the CDR3 is TGTGCCTGTATCTCTCAAGGGAACACTGAAGCTTTCTTT. As protein: CACISQGNTEAFF. The chain employs TRBV30 and TRBJ1-1; D is undetermined. The CDR3 extends over 13 amino acids. Trimming pared 6 bases from V and 1 base from J, leaving 12 bases between. Germline CDR1 reads GTSNPN; CDR2 reads SVGIG (reference sequence).

The V and J genes are TRBV19 and TRBJ1-1; a possible D gene is TRBD1 (6 bases). The CDR3 runs 13 residues. Trimming took off 7 bases at V and 3 bases at J, with 12 bases between the two ends. CDR1 LNHDA and CDR2 SQIVND come from the germline V gene (reference sequence). The chain's CDR3 is CASTLTGDTEAFF. For the CDR3, the DNA is TGTGCCAGTACGTTGACAGGAGACACTGAAGCTTTCTTT.

The genes are TRBV21-1 and TRBJ1-5. TRBV21-1 is tagged as a pseudogene. CDR3 length equals 11 residues. This CDR3 is CASSKEQPQHF. Here the CDR3 DNA reads TGTGCCAGCAGCAAAGAACAGCCCCAGCATTTT.

The chain carries TRBV13 and TRBJ1-2; D is ambiguous. CDR1 is PRHDT and CDR2 is FYEKMQ in the germline V gene (reference sequence). Trimming removed 6 bases from V and 0 bases from J, with 14 bases in between. The CDR3 covers 15 residues. CDR3 nucleotide sequence: TGTGCCAGCAGTATCGGGCGGAGAGCTAACTATGGCTACACCTTC. Translated: CASSIGRRANYGYTF.

The chain is built from TRBV3-1 and TRBJ2-4; D is perhaps TRBD1 or TRBD2 (5 bases each). CDR1 and CDR2 (germline): LGHDT, YNNKEL (reference sequence). There are 15 residues in the CDR3. Trimming cost V 5 bases and J 15 bases, with 26 bases left between them. The CDR3 is CASSELGAGLPLLYF. DNA of the CDR3: TGTGCCAGCAGCGAACTCGGGGCAGGGTTACCTCTTTTGTACTTC.

This rearrangement joins TRBV19 to TRBJ2-7; D possibly corresponds to TRBD1 (6 bases). The CDR3 covers 13 residues. V lost 4 bases to trimming and J lost 9 bases, with 16 bases between them. CDR1 and CDR2 (germline): LNHDA, SQIVND (reference sequence). The CDR3 reads CASSTTLRGGQYF. The CDR3 bases are TGTGCCAGTAGTACAACCCTCCGAGGGGGGCAGTACTTC.

The gene calls are TRBV6-6 and TRBJ2-1; D call uncertain. Germline V gene sequence: CDR1 MNHNY, CDR2 SVGAGI (reference sequence). V lost 1 base and J lost 0, with 10 bases in between. CDR3 length equals 16 residues. The CDR3 reads CASSYYGPDSYNEQFF. The CDR3 bases are TGTGCCAGCAGTTACTACGGGCCTGACTCCTACAATGAGCAGTTCTTC.

This chain links TRBV10-3 with TRBJ2-5, with 7 bases aligning to TRBD2. Germline V gives CDR1 ENHRY, CDR2 SYGVKD. The CDR3 totals 11 residues. V lost 10 bases and J lost 7; bases outside the gene matches: 6. The CDR3 DNA reads as TGTGCCACTCAGCGGGAAGGGACCCAGTACTTC. Translating it yields CATQREGTQYF.

This chain links TRBV15 with TRBJ2-2; D call uncertain. V lost 3 bases and J lost 1, with 6 bases in between. This CDR3 is built from 14 residues. Germline assignment: CDR1 LNHNV and CDR2 YYDKDF (reference sequence). CDR3 DNA sequence: TGTGCCACCAGCAGTAGAGTGAACACCGGGGAGCTGTTTTTT. Protein product: CATSSRVNTGELFF.